This T cell receptor (beta chain) was captured by sequencing in a study of response to subunit inactivated influenza vaccine. To note about this clonotype: Antigen unknown.

TCRdb independently ran MiXCR on the RT-PCR reads; one entry per CDR3 protein. The table includes about 800,000 distinct CDR3 sequences, less than 25% detected once. Findings of the study overall: Seasonal influenza vaccination, on each occasion, was suggested by the authors to recruit few new T cells.

This specimen consisted of PBMCs from blood, obtained about 5 days after vaccination. The receptor was derived from a man over 45 who received an inactivated influenza vaccine.

The CDR3 region has the DNA TGTGCCAGCAGAGGAACTAGCGGGAGGCCCCTCGAGGATGAGCAGTACTTC. It translates to CASRGTSGRPLEDEQYF. The chain is built from TRBV6-2 or TRBV6-3 and TRBJ2-7, with TRBD2 identical over 12 bases. V dropped 6 bases and J dropped 7; count of bases not matched to a gene: 16. This CDR3 comprises 17 residues. Germline V CDR1 and CDR2: MNHEY, SVGEGT.